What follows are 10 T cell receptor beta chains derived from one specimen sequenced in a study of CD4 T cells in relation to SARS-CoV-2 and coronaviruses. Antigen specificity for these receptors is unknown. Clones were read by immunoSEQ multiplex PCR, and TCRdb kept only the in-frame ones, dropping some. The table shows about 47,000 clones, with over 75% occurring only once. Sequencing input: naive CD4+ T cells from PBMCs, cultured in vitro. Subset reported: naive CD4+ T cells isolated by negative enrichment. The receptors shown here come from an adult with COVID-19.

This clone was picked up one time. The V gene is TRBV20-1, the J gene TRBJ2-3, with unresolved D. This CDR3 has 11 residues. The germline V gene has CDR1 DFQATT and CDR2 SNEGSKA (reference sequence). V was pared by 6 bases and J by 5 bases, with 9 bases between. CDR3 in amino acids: CSARKGDTQYF. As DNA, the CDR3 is TGCAGTGCCCGGAAGGGAGATACGCAGTATTTT.

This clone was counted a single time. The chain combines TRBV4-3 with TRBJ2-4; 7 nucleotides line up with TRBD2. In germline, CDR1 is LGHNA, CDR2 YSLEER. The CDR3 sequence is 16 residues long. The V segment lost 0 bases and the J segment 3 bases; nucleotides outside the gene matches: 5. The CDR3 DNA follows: TGCGCCAGCAGCCAAGAGGCTGGCGGGAGCAAAAACATTCAGTACTTC. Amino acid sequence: CASSQEAGGSKNIQYF.

DNA of the CDR3: TGTGCCACCAGCAGAGATAAGAGGGACAGGTGGGATGGGAATCAGCCCCAGCATTTT. Amino acids: CATSRDKRDRWDGNQPQHF. The rearrangement joins TRBV15 to TRBJ1-5; 8 bases are shared with TRBD1. The CDR3 length is 19 residues. The V and J ends lost 0 bases and 4 bases, in that order; junction bases with no gene match: 14. Germline V gives CDR1 LNHNV, CDR2 YYDKDF (reference sequence).

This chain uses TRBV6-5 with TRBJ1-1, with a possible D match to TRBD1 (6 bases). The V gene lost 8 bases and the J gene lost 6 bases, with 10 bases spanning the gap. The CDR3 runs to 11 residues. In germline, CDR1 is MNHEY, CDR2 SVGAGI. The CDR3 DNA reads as TGTGCCAGCGGTTCAGGGGCTGAAGCTTTCTTT. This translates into CASGSGAEAFF.

The CDR3: CASSILVSGTADRLYSGYTF. The CDR3 DNA follows: TGTGCCAGTAGTATTTTAGTAAGCGGTACAGCCGACCGGCTATATTCTGGCTACACCTTC. The gene calls are TRBV19 and TRBJ1-2; D gene uncertain. Per germline, CDR1 LNHDA and CDR2 SQIVND (reference sequence). There are 20 residues in the CDR3. With 3 bases removed from V and 7 bases from J, the gap between germline ends came to 33 bases.

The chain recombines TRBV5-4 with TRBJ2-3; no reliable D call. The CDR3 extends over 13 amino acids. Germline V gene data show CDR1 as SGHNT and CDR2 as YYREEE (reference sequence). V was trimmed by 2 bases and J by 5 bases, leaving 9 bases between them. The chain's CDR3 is CASSLDSVDTQYF. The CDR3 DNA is TGTGCCAGCAGCTTAGATAGTGTAGATACGCAGTATTTT.

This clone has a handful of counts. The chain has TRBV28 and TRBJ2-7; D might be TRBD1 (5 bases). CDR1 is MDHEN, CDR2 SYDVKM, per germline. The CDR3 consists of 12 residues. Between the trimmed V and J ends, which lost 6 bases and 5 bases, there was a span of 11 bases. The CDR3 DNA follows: TGTGCCAGCAGGCGTACAGGTGACGAGCAGTACTTC. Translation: CASRRTGDEQYF.

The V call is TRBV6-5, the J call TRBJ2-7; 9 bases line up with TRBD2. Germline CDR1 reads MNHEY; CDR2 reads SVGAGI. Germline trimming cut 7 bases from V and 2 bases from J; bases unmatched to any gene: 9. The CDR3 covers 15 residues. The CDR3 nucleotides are TGTGCCAGCACCAAGCGCGCGGGAGGGCCCTACGAGCAGTACTTC. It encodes CASTKRAGGPYEQYF.

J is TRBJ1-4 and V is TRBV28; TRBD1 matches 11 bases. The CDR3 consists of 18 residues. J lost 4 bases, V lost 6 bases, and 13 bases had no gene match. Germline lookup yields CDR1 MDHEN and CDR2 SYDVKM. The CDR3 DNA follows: TGTGCCAGCAGGAGCTCCCCGGGACAGGGGGGTTTTAATGAAAAACTGTTTTTT. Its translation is CASRSSPGQGGFNEKLFF.

CDR3 DNA: TGTGCCAGTAGTTACGGGGGACTAGCGGAGACCCAGTACTTC. It yields the protein CASSYGGLAETQYF. The chain recombines TRBV19 with TRBJ2-5; TRBD2 agrees at 10 bases. J was trimmed by 5 bases and V by 5 bases; bases with no gene match: 5. Germline V gene data show CDR1 as LNHDA and CDR2 as SQIVND (reference sequence). The CDR3 totals 14 residues.